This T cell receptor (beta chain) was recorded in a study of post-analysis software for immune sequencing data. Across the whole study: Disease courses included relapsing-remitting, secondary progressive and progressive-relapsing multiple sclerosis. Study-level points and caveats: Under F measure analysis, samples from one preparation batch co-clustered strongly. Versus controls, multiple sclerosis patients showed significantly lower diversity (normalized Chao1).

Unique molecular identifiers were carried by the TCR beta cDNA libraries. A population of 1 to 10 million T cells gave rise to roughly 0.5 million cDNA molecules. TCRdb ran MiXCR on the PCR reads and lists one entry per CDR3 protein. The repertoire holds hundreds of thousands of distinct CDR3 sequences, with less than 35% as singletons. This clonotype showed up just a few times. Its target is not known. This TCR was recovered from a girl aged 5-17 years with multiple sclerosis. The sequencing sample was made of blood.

CDR3 coding DNA: TGCGCCAGCAGCGGGGTCATCCAAGAGACCCAGTACTTC. Translating gives CASSGVIQETQYF. This sequence joins TRBV5-1 and TRBJ2-5; no definite D call. This CDR3 spans 13 amino acids. V lost 4 bases and J 1 base, leaving 8 bases between the germline ends. Looked up from germline, CDR1 is SGHRS and CDR2 is YFSETQ.